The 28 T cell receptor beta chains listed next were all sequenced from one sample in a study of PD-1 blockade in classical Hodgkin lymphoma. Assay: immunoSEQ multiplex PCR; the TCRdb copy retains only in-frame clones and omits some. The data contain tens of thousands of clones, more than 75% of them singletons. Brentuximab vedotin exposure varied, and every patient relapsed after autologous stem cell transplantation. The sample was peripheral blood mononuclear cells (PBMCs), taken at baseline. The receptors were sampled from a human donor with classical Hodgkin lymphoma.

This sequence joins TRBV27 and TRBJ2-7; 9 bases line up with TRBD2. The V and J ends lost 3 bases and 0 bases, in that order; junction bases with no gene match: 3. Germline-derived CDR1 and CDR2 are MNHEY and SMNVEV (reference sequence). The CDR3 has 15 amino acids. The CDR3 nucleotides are TGTGCCAGCAGTTTCGATAGCGGGAGCTCCTACGAGCAGTACTTC. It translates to CASSFDSGSSYEQYF.

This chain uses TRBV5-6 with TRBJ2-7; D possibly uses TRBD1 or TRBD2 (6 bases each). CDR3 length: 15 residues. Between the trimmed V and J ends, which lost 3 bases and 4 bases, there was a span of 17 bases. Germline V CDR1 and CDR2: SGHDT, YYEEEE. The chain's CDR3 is CASSSRDMGVYEQYF. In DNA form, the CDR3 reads TGTGCCAGCAGCTCGCGGGACATGGGGGTTTACGAGCAGTACTTC.

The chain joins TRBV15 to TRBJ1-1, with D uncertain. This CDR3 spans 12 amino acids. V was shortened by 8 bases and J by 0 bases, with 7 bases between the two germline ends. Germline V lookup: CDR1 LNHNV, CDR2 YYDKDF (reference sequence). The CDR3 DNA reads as TGTGCCACCCGGGGTTTGAACACTGAAGCTTTCTTT. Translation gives CATRGLNTEAFF. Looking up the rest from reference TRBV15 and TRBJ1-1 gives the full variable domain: DAMVIQNPRYQVTQFGKPVTLSCSQTLNHNVMYWYQQKSSQAPKLLFHYYDKDFNNEADTPDNFQSRRPNTSFCFLDIRSPGLGDTAMYLCATRGLNTEAFFGQGTRLTVV.

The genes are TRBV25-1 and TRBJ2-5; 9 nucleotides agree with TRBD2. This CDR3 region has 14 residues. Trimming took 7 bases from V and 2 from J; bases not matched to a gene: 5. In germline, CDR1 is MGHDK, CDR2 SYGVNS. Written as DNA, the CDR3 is TGTGCCAGCACCTGGACTAGCGAGCAAGAGACCCAGTACTTC. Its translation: CASTWTSEQETQYF.

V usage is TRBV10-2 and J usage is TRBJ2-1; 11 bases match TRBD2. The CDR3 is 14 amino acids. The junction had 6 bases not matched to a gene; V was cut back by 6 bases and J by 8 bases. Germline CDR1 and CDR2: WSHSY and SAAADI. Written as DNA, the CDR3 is TGCGCCAGCAGCCTAGCGGGGGGATTTGATGAGCAGTTCTTC. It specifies CASSLAGGFDEQFF.

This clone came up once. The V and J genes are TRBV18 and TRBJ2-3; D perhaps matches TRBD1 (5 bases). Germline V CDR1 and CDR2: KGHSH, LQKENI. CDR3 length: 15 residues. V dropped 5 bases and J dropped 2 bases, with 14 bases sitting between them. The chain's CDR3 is CASSLRGYLTDTQYF. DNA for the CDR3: TGTGCCAGCTCATTAAGGGGATACCTCACAGATACGCAGTATTTT. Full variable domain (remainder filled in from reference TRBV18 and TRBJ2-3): NAGVMQNPRHLVRRRGQEARLRCSPMKGHSHVYWYRQLPEEGLKFMVYLQKENIIDESGMPKERFSAEFPKEGPSILRIQQVVRGDSAAYFCASSLRGYLTDTQYFGPGTRLTVL.

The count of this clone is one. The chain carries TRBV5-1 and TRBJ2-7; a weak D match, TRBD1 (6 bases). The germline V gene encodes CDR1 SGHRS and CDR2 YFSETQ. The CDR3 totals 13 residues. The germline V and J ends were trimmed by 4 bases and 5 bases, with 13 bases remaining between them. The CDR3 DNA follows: TGCGCCAGCAGCGAGGGACAAGCAAACGAGCAGTACTTC. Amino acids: CASSEGQANEQYF.

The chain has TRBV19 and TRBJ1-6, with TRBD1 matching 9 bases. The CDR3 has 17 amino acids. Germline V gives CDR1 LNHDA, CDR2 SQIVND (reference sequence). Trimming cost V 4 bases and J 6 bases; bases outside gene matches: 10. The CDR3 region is CASSTPGQGTGNSPLHF. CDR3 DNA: TGTGCCAGTAGTACACCGGGACAGGGTACGGGTAATTCACCCCTCCACTTT.

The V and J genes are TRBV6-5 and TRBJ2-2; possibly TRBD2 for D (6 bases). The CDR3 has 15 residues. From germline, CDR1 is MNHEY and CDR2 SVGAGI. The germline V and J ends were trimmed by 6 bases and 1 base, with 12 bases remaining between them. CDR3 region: CASSEGLGNTGELFF. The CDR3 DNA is TGTGCCAGCAGCGAGGGACTGGGGAACACCGGGGAGCTGTTTTTT.

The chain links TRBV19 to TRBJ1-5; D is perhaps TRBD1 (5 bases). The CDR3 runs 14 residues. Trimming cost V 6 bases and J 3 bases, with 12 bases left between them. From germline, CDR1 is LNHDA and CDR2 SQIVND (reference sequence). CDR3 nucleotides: TGTGCCAGTAGGGCAGGGAGGTCCAATCAGCCCCAGCATTTT. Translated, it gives CASRAGRSNQPQHF.

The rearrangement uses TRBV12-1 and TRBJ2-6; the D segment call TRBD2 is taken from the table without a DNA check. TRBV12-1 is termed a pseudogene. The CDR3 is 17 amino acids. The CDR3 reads CASSFSRGGSGANVLTF. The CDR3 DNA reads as TGTGCCAGCAGCTTTTCGCGGGGGGGCTCTGGGGCCAACGTCCTGACTTTC.

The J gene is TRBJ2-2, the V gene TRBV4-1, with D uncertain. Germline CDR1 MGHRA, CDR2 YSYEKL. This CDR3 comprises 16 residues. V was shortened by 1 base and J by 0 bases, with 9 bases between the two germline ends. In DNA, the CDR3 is TGCGCCAGCAGCCAAGTGCCACGCGCGAACACCGGGGAGCTGTTTTTT. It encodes CASSQVPRANTGELFF.

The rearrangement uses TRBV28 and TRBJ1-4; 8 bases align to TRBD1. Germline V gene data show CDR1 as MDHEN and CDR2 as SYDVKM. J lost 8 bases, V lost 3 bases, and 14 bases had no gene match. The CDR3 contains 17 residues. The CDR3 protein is CASSFTDRGSGEEKLFF. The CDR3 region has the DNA TGTGCCAGCAGTTTCACAGACAGGGGAAGCGGGGAGGAAAAACTGTTTTTT.

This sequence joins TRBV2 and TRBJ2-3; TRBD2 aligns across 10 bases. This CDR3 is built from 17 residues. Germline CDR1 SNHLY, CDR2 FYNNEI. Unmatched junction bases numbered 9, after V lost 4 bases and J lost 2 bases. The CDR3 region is CASSVRASGGSTDTQYF. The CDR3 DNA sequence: TGTGCCAGCAGTGTCCGGGCTAGCGGGGGATCCACAGATACGCAGTATTTT.

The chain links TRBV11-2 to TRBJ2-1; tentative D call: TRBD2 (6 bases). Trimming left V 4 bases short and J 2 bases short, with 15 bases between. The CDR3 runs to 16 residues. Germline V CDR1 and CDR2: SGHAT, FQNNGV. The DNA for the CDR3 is TGTGCCAGCAGCTCCTCGGTTCGGACTACCTACAATGAGCAGTTCTTC. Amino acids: CASSSSVRTTYNEQFF. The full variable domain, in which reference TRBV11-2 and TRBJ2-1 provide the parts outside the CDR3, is EAGVAQSPRYKIIEKRQSVAFWCNPISGHATLYWYQQILGQGPKLLIQFQNNGVVDDSQLPKDRFSAERLKGVDSTLKIQPAKLEDSAVYLCASSSSVRTTYNEQFFGPGTRLTVL.

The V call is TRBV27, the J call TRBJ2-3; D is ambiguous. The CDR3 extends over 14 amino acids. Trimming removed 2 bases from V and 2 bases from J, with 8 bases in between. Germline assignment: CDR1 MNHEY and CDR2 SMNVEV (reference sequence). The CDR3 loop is CASSLTVPTDTQYF. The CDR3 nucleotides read TGTGCCAGCAGTTTAACCGTCCCCACAGATACGCAGTATTTT.

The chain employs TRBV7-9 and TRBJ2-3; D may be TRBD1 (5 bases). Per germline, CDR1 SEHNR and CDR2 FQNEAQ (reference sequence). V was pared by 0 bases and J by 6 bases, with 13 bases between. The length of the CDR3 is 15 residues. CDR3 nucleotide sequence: TGTGCCAGCAGCTTAGCGGTTACAGGATTCGATACGCAGTATTTT. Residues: CASSLAVTGFDTQYF.

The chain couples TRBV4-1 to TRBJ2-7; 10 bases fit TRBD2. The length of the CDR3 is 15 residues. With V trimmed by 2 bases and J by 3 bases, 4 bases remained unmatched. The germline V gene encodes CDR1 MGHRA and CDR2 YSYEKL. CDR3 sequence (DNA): TGCGCCAGCAGCCAACGGACTAGCGGTATCTACGAGCAGTACTTC. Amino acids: CASSQRTSGIYEQYF.

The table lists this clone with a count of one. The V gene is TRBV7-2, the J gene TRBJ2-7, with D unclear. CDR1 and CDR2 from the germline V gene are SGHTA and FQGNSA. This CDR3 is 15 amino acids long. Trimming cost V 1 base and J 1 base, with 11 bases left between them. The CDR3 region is CASSLVVGQSYEQYF. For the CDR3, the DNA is TGTGCCAGCAGCTTAGTGGTAGGGCAGTCCTACGAGCAGTACTTC.

The CDR3 here is CASRGGQRISTDTQYF. Written as DNA, the CDR3 is TGCGCCAGCAGAGGGGGACAGAGGATATCCACAGATACGCAGTATTTT. This chain connects TRBV10-2 to TRBJ2-3, with 7 bases identical to TRBD1. CDR1 is WSHSY and CDR2 is SAAADI in the germline V gene. This CDR3 contains 16 residues. V shed 6 bases, J shed 2 bases, and the junction held 11 bases outside the gene matches.

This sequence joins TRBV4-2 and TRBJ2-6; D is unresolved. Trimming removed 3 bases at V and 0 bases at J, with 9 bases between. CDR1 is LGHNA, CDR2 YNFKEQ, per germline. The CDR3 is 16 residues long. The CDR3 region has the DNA TGTGCCAGCAGCCAGGATTCAGCCTCTGGGGCCAACGTCCTGACTTTC. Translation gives CASSQDSASGANVLTF.

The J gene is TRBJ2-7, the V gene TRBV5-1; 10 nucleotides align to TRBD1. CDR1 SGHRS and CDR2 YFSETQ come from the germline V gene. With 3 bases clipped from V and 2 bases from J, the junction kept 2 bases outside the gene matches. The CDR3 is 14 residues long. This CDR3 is CASSSGQGTYEQYF. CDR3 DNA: TGCGCCAGCAGCTCGGGACAGGGGACCTACGAGCAGTACTTC.

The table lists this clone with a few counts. CDR3 sequence reads: CAIRGTGSETQYF. As DNA, the CDR3 is TGTGCCATCAGAGGGACAGGCTCGGAGACCCAGTACTTC. The V gene is TRBV10-3, the J gene TRBJ2-5, with 8 nucleotides matching TRBD1. Germline loops: CDR1 ENHRY, CDR2 SYGVKD. The V segment lost 6 bases and the J segment 5 bases; nucleotides outside the gene matches: 5. This CDR3 contains 13 residues.

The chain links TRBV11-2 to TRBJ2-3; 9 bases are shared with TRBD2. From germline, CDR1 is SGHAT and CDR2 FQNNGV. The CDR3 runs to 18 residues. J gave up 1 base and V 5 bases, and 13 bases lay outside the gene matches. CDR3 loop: CASSPRFLGGGGTDTQYF. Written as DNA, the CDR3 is TGTGCCAGCAGCCCCCGTTTTTTGGGCGGGGGGGGCACAGATACGCAGTATTTT.

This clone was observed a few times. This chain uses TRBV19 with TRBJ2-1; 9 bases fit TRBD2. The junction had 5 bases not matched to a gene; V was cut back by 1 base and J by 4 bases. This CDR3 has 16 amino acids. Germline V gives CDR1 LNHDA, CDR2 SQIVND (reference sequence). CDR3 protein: CASSIVGGGVYNEQFF. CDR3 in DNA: TGTGCCAGTAGTATAGTGGGCGGGGGGGTTTACAATGAGCAGTTCTTC.

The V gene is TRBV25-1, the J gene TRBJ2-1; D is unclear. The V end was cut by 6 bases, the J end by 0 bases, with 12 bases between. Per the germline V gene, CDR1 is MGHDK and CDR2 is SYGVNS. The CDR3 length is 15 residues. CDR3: CASSGPKHSYNEQFF. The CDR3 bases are TGTGCCAGCAGCGGACCCAAGCACTCCTACAATGAGCAGTTCTTC.

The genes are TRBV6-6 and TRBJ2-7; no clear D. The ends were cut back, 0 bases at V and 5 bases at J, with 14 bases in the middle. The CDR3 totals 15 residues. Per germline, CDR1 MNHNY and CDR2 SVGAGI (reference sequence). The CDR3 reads CASSYSGSIGNEQYF. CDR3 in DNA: TGTGCCAGCAGTTACTCGGGTAGCATCGGAAACGAGCAGTACTTC.

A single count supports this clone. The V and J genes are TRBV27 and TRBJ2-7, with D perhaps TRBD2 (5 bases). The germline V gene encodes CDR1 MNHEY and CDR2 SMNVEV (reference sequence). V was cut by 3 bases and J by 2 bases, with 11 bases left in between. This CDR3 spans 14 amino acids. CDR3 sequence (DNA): TGTGCCAGCAGTTTCGGGGTTGGGGCCTACGAGCAGTACTTC. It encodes CASSFGVGAYEQYF.